This TCR beta chain came from a study of blood T cell repertoires in COVID-19. About the research overall: Spain, Italy and the United States supplied samples that represented acute and convalescent COVID-19.

While infection was still active, Seattle patients were enrolled and then followed longitudinally. The V gene's germline CDR1 is SGHTA and CDR2 FQGNSA. This CDR3 has 16 amino acids. V shed 5 bases and J 0 bases; nucleotides not matched to a gene: 5. Repertoires were generated with immunoSEQ multiplex PCR, while TCRdb's copy carries only in-frame clones and drops some. The sample lists 300,000 to 350,000 clones, roughly 86% seen once, with roughly a tenth in the top ten. Sequencing was carried out using peripheral blood. This TCR came from a man aged 25 to 45 with COVID-19, enrolled during active disease. The gene calls are TRBV7-2 and TRBJ1-3, with 9 bases matching TRBD1. CDR3 protein: CASSTGQGFSGNTIYF. DNA of the CDR3: TGTGCCAGCAGCACGGGACAGGGATTCTCTGGAAACACCATATATTTT.